One and the same sample provided the 16 T cell receptor beta chains below, sequenced in a study of cytomegalovirus exposure and HLA in healthy donors. The PCR contained 60 Vbeta and 13 Jbeta primers. Sequencing was performed with immunoSEQ multiplex PCR; in TCRdb, only in-frame clones are kept and a portion is missing. The data show 200,000 to 250,000 clones, with 60% to 80% seen just once and roughly 2% held by the top ten. Sequenced material: PBMCs. All receptors come from a woman in her thirties in good health and CMV-seronegative.

In DNA form, the CDR3 reads TGTGCCTGGAGTTTGGGGGGTGAAGGCTACACCTTC. As protein: CAWSLGGEGYTF. The rearrangement links TRBV30 to TRBJ1-2, with a tentative D call TRBD1 (5 bases). Looked up from germline, CDR1 is GTSNPN and CDR2 is SVGIG (reference sequence). The CDR3 totals 12 residues. The ends were cut back, 2 bases at V and 8 bases at J, with 12 bases in the middle.

V and J are TRBV12-5 and TRBJ1-2; 7 positions match TRBD1. Per germline, CDR1 LGHNT and CDR2 FRNRAP. Trimming at V came to 0 bases and at J to 5 bases, leaving 12 bases not matched to a gene. The CDR3 is 17 amino acids. CDR3 coding DNA: TGTGCTAGTGGTTTGGTACTGACAGGGCCCATAATGTATGGCTACACCTTC. Translation: CASGLVLTGPIMYGYTF.

V is TRBV2 and J is TRBJ2-3, with 7 nucleotides matching TRBD1. The CDR3 covers 12 residues. The J segment lost 4 bases and the V segment lost 8 bases, leaving 3 bases of the junction unmatched. CDR1 and CDR2 (germline): SNHLY, FYNNEI. The CDR3 DNA is TGTGCCAGCGGACAGGCACCAGATACGCAGTATTTT. Protein sequence: CASGQAPDTQYF.

The chain recombines TRBV5-1 with TRBJ2-5, with D possibly matching TRBD2 (6 bases). The germline gives CDR1 SGHRS, CDR2 YFSETQ. CDR3 length equals 14 residues. The CDR3 protein is CASSWPGVQETQYF. The CDR3 DNA sequence: TGCGCAAGTTCCTGGCCGGGGGTCCAAGAGACCCAGTACTTC.

This clone came up a few times. The chain uses TRBV7-8 and TRBJ2-7; 9 nucleotides line up with TRBD1. Germline loops: CDR1 SGHVS, CDR2 FQNEAQ. The CDR3 runs 14 residues. J gave up 3 bases and V 5 bases, and 5 bases lay outside the gene matches. CDR3 protein: CASSPTGGGYEQYF. The CDR3 DNA is TGTGCCAGCAGCCCGACAGGGGGGGGCTACGAGCAGTACTTC.

The CDR3: CASSFGQGRNQPQHF. The CDR3 nucleotides are TGTGCCAGCAGTTTCGGACAGGGTAGAAATCAGCCCCAGCATTTT. The chain has TRBV6-1 and TRBJ1-5; 8 bases align to TRBD1. This CDR3 comprises 15 residues. Trimming took 5 bases from V and 4 from J; bases not matched to a gene: 7. CDR1 MNHNS and CDR2 SASEGT come from the germline V gene.

V is TRBV7-9 and J is TRBJ2-5; D possibly corresponds to TRBD2 (6 bases). V was shortened by 0 bases and J by 5 bases, with 13 bases between the two germline ends. Germline values: CDR1 SEHNR, CDR2 FQNEAQ (reference sequence). CDR3 length equals 15 residues. The CDR3 is CASSLARGEGETQYF. Written as DNA, the CDR3 is TGTGCCAGCAGCTTAGCTCGCGGGGAAGGTGAGACCCAGTACTTC.

This clone occurred once. The gene calls are TRBV4-1 and TRBJ2-5; D call uncertain. The length of the CDR3 is 15 residues. V lost 2 bases and J lost 3, with 13 bases in between. Looked up from germline, CDR1 is MGHRA and CDR2 is YSYEKL. CDR3 amino acids: CASSQKLVGEETQYF. CDR3 DNA sequence: TGCGCCAGCAGCCAAAAATTGGTCGGTGAAGAGACCCAGTACTTC.

A remark on this clone: Relative to the germline gene, one junction end is altered; a read error may explain this. This chain links TRBV18 with TRBJ1-2; the match to TRBD1 covers 7 bases. The CDR3 sequence is 13 residues long. In germline, CDR1 is KGHSH, CDR2 LQKENI. The chain's CDR3 is CASSSGGNYGHTF. In nucleotides, the CDR3 is TGTGCCAGCTCATCAGGGGGGAACTATGGCCACACCTTC.

The chain joins TRBV7-3 to TRBJ2-5; 11 bases fit TRBD2. Germline values: CDR1 SGHTA, CDR2 FQGTGA. The trim removed 5 bases at V and 2 bases at J, leaving 4 bases unmatched. The CDR3 spans 15 residues. This chain's CDR3 is CASSASGGPQETQYF. CDR3 DNA: TGTGCCAGCAGCGCTAGCGGGGGGCCTCAAGAGACCCAGTACTTC.

The rearrangement joins TRBV6-8 to TRBJ2-1; 14 bases align to TRBD2. CDR3 length: 18 amino acids. Unmatched junction bases numbered 15, after V lost 4 bases and J lost 10 bases. The germline CDR1 and CDR2 sequences are MNHGY and SAAAGT. CDR3 DNA sequence: TGTGCCAGCAGTTCCATCCGCCAGACTAGCGGGAGGGGGTTAGAGCAGTTCTTC. Translating gives CASSSIRQTSGRGLEQFF.

This rearrangement joins TRBV6-5 to TRBJ1-2; 10 nucleotides align to TRBD1. Germline V gene lookup returns CDR1 MNHEY and CDR2 SVGAGI. After removal of 2 bases from V and 4 bases from J, the junction contained 4 bases not matched to a gene. The CDR3 loop spans 15 amino acids. CDR3 coding DNA: TGTGCCAGCAGTTACGGCAGACAGGGGGCCTATGGCTACACCTTC. Protein: CASSYGRQGAYGYTF.

The chain combines TRBV27 with TRBJ1-1, with D maybe TRBD1 (6 bases). The germline gives CDR1 MNHEY, CDR2 SMNVEV (reference sequence). The V and J ends lost 4 bases and 1 base respectively, with 7 bases between them. This CDR3 is built from 13 residues. CDR3 residues: CASSWDTNTEAFF. CDR3 coding DNA: TGTGCCAGCAGTTGGGACACGAACACTGAAGCTTTCTTT.

The gene calls are TRBV7-8 and TRBJ1-1; no clear D gene. This CDR3 comprises 18 residues. Between the trimmed V and J ends, which lost 5 bases and 5 bases, there was a span of 27 bases. CDR1 is SGHVS and CDR2 is FQNEAQ in the germline V gene. The DNA of the CDR3 is TGTGCCAGCAGCCACGATCGTGGAGCCGTTCAAATAAGGACTGAAGCTTTCTTT. It yields the protein CASSHDRGAVQIRTEAFF.

The chain recombines TRBV9 with TRBJ1-2, with TRBD1 matching over 7 bases. Trimming took 4 bases from V and 3 from J; bases not matched to a gene: 9. Germline V gene sequence: CDR1 SGDLS, CDR2 YYNGEE. The CDR3 extends over 15 amino acids. The CDR3 loop reads CASSSTLQGDYGYTF. The CDR3 DNA is TGTGCCAGCAGCTCTACACTGCAGGGGGACTATGGCTACACCTTC.

The chain links TRBV2 to TRBJ2-7; the match to TRBD2 covers 10 bases. The germline V gene has CDR1 SNHLY and CDR2 FYNNEI. V trimming: 6 bases; J trimming: 6 bases; junction bases outside the gene matches: 5. This CDR3 is 13 amino acids long. CDR3 loop: CASRERGGGEQYF. The CDR3 DNA sequence: TGTGCCAGCAGAGAGCGGGGGGGAGGCGAGCAGTACTTC.